The clone carrying this T cell receptor beta chain was detected only a few times. Its antigen is unidentified. Both 60 Vbeta primers and 13 Jbeta primers went into the PCR. Using immunoSEQ multiplex PCR, the repertoire was profiled, and TCRdb retains in-frame clones only, with some absent. The repertoire consists of approximately 88,000 clones, with 70% to 85% occurring once and the leading ten covering approximately 5%. These data belong to a study of cytomegalovirus exposure and HLA in healthy donors. General observations from the study: When analyzed later, the rates of TCR association showed variation by HLA locus, with DRB1 the most and HLA-C the fewest. Later analysis associated a missense DCLRE1C variant with TCR beta V- and J-gene trimming.

Per germline, CDR1 SQVTM and CDR2 ANQGSEA. CDR3 length equals 13 residues. Trimming at V came to 7 bases and at J to 9 bases, leaving 7 bases not matched to a gene. Sequencing was done on a sample of PBMCs. This receptor was taken from a man aged 25 to 40 in good health and CMV-seropositive. The rearrangement uses TRBV29-1 and TRBJ1-5; 12 nucleotides match TRBD1. CDR3 protein: CSASGTGGRPQHF. The CDR3 DNA is TGCAGCGCCTCCGGGACAGGGGGCCGGCCCCAGCATTTT.